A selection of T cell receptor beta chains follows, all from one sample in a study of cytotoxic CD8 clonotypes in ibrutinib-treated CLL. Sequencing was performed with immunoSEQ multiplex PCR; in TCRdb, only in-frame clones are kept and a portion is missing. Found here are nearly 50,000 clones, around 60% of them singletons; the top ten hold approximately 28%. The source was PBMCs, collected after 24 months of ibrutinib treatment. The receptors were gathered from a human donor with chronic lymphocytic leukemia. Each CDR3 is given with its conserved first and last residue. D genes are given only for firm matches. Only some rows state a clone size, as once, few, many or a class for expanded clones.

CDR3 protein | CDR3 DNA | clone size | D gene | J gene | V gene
CASSPPALYGYTF | TGTGCCAGCTCACCACCGGCTCTCTATGGCTACACCTTC | few | . | TRBJ1-2 | TRBV18
CASSLGSTDTQYF | TGTGCCAGCAGTTTAGGAAGCACAGATACGCAGTATTTT | . | . | TRBJ2-3 | TRBV28
CASSTTYLNAAPLHF | TGTGCCAGCAGTACCACCTATCTGAATGCAGCTCCCCTCCACTTT | few | . | TRBJ1-6 | TRBV27
CASKRWTDGYTF | TGTGCCAGCAAAAGGTGGACAGACGGCTACACCTTC | . | . | TRBJ1-2 | TRBV21-1
CSVSKGANYGYTF | TGCAGCGTTTCCAAGGGAGCTAACTATGGCTACACCTTC | . | . | TRBJ1-2 | TRBV29-1
CASSFTGNEQFF | TGCGCCAGCAGCTTCACAGGGAATGAGCAGTTCTTC | few | . | TRBJ2-1 | TRBV5-1
CASRGRDGNTEAFF | TGTGCCAGCAGGGGTCGGGACGGGAACACTGAAGCTTTCTTT | . | . | TRBJ1-1 | TRBV27
CASSFLLGTGGDGSRELFF | TGTGCCAGCAGCTTCCTCTTGGGCACAGGGGGCGACGGGTCCCGGGAGCTGTTTTTT | . | TRBD1 | TRBJ2-2 | TRBV5-5
CSVVAGLGTDTQYF | TGCAGCGTTGTAGCGGGGTTAGGTACAGATACGCAGTATTTT | . | TRBD2 | TRBJ2-3 | TRBV29-1
CASSKGTGRRETQYF | TGTGCCAGCAGCAAAGGGACAGGGCGTCGAGAGACCCAGTACTTC | . | TRBD1 | TRBJ2-5 | TRBV7-7
CASSLGQITDTQYF | TGTGCCAGCAGCTTAGGGCAAATCACAGATACGCAGTATTTT | once | . | TRBJ2-3 | TRBV7-9
CASSQQAGAGGYTF | TGTGCCAGCAGCCAACAGGCGGGGGCGGGAGGCTACACCTTC | . | . | TRBJ1-2 | TRBV14
CASSLVGTQYF | TGCGCCAGCAGCTTGGTCGGGACCCAGTACTTC | . | . | TRBJ2-5 | TRBV5-1
CSVGLGYNEQFF | TGCAGCGTGGGACTAGGCTACAATGAGCAGTTCTTC | once | TRBD2 | TRBJ2-1 | TRBV29-1
CASSVTTGEPIPNTGELFF | TGTGCCAGCAGTGTCACGACAGGGGAGCCCATTCCGAACACCGGGGAGCTGTTTTTT | . | TRBD1 | TRBJ2-2 | TRBV2
CASSEAANTEAFF | TGCGCCAGCAGCGAGGCAGCGAACACTGAAGCTTTCTTT | once | . | TRBJ1-1 | TRBV5-1
CASSLGGYLEQYF | TGTGCCAGCAGCTTAGGAGGATACCTGGAGCAGTACTTC | . | . | TRBJ2-7 | TRBV7-9
CASSGHTGFQETQYF | TGTGCCAGCAGCGGTCACACGGGTTTCCAAGAGACCCAGTACTTC | once | . | TRBJ2-5 | TRBV7-2
CASSYRVGDTEAFF | TGTGCCAGCAGCTACAGGGTTGGGGACACTGAAGCTTTCTTT | few | . | TRBJ1-1 | TRBV6-4
CASSQDRTALANEQFF | TGTGCCAGCAGCCAAGATCGGACAGCGCTGGCCAATGAGCAGTTCTTC | . | . | TRBJ2-1 | TRBV14
CATSTSRGPWTQYF | TGTGCCACCAGTACCTCCCGAGGCCCGTGGACCCAGTACTTC | once | . | TRBJ2-5 | TRBV15
CASSIGLRTEAFF | TGTGCCAGTAGTATTGGATTAAGGACTGAAGCTTTCTTT | . | . | TRBJ1-1 | TRBV19
CASSQSAGEAAFF | TGTGCCAGCAGCCAATCCGCGGGGGAGGCGGCTTTCTTT | few | . | TRBJ1-1 | TRBV14
CASSLRREGGEQYF | TGTGCCAGCAGCCTTCGCAGGGAAGGGGGCGAGCAGTACTTC | few | . | TRBJ2-7 | TRBV16
CASSVSGGQGETQYF | TGTGCCAGCAGCGTATCCGGAGGGCAGGGAGAGACCCAGTACTTC | . | . | TRBJ2-5 | TRBV9
CASSETLMRGYTF | TGCGCCAGCAGCGAGACCCTAATGCGGGGCTACACCTTC | . | . | TRBJ1-2 | TRBV5-1
CASSYQARGTGELFF | TGTGCCAGCAGCTATCAGGCCCGGGGGACCGGGGAGCTGTTTTTT | . | . | TRBJ2-2 | TRBV7-7
CASSEDGIPDTQYF | TGTGCCAGCAGTGAAGATGGGATCCCAGATACGCAGTATTTT | . | . | TRBJ2-3 | TRBV2
CASSEIEDSYEQYF | TGTGCCAGCAGTGAGATTGAAGACTCCTACGAGCAGTACTTC | . | . | TRBJ2-7 | TRBV2
CASSSGSGDEQFF | TGCGCCAGCAGCTCCGGTAGCGGGGATGAGCAGTTCTTC | few | TRBD2 | TRBJ2-1 | TRBV5-1
CASSSPTLAGTYEQYF | TGTGCCAGCTCATCCCCGACTCTAGCGGGGACCTACGAGCAGTACTTC | . | TRBD2 | TRBJ2-7 | TRBV18
CATRGQGRPNEKLFF | TGTGCCACCCGGGGACAGGGAAGACCTAATGAAAAACTGTTTTTT | . | TRBD1 | TRBJ1-4 | TRBV2
CASSQERVAEAYTF | TGCGCCAGCAGCCAAGAGAGAGTGGCTGAAGCCTACACCTTC | . | . | TRBJ1-2 | TRBV4-1
CASSLASGQGYGYTF | TGTGCCAGCAGCTTAGCGTCAGGCCAGGGCTATGGCTACACCTTC | . | . | TRBJ1-2 | TRBV7-8
CASSLFGSGSSPLHF | TGTGCCAGCAGTCTCTTCGGGTCGGGGAGCTCACCCCTCCACTTT | few | . | TRBJ1-6 | TRBV27
CASSESGGVKGGTQYF | TGCGCCAGCAGTGAGTCAGGGGGCGTAAAAGGAGGGACCCAGTACTTC | . | TRBD1 | TRBJ2-5 | TRBV10-1
CASSIGRANTGELFF | TGTGCCAGTAGTATAGGCAGAGCGAACACCGGGGAGCTGTTTTTT | . | . | TRBJ2-2 | TRBV19
CASLGTVNEKLFF | TGTGCCAGCCTAGGGACAGTTAATGAAAAACTGTTTTTT | few | TRBD1 | TRBJ1-4 | TRBV6-1
CASSPGSRLFF | TGTGCCAGCAGCCCCGGGTCCCGACTGTTTTTT | . | . | TRBJ1-4 | TRBV6-5
CSAIGQGPLMNTEAFF | TGCAGCGCGATAGGACAGGGACCACTCATGAACACTGAAGCTTTCTTT | once | TRBD1 | TRBJ1-1 | TRBV29-1
CSVDRTGVMAEAFF | TGCAGCGTTGACAGGACAGGGGTAATGGCTGAAGCTTTCTTT | . | TRBD1 | TRBJ1-1 | TRBV29-1
CASTGQVFMNTEAFF | TGTGCCAGCACCGGACAGGTCTTCATGAACACTGAAGCTTTCTTT | . | TRBD1 | TRBJ1-1 | TRBV6-6
CASSPPGQGYNEQFF | TGTGCCAGCAGCCCACCGGGACAGGGATACAATGAGCAGTTCTTC | . | TRBD1 | TRBJ2-1 | TRBV11-3
CASSSSGTSYQETQYF | TGTGCCAGCAGCTCTTCCGGGACTAGCTACCAAGAGACCCAGTACTTC | . | TRBD2 | TRBJ2-5 | TRBV11-2
CASTGRPSGGYTF | TGTGCCAGCACCGGTCGGCCTTCTGGGGGCTACACCTTC | . | . | TRBJ1-2 | TRBV6-1
CASSSDGKQAGGYTF | TGTGCCAGCAGTTCTGACGGGAAACAGGCCGGTGGCTACACCTTC | . | . | TRBJ1-2 | TRBV6-5
CASSETGIRGYTF | TGCGCCAGCAGTGAGACAGGGATCCGGGGCTACACCTTC | . | . | TRBJ1-2 | TRBV10-1
CAISDILYGYTF | TGTGCCATCAGTGATATTCTTTATGGCTACACCTTC | . | . | TRBJ1-2 | TRBV10-3
CASSHGQGGETQYF | TGTGCCAGCAGCCACGGACAGGGCGGGGAGACCCAGTACTTC | . | TRBD1 | TRBJ2-5 | TRBV7-9
CASSLGVTGNTIYF | TGCGCCAGCAGCTTGGGAGTCACTGGAAACACCATATATTTT | few | . | TRBJ1-3 | TRBV5-1
CASSSRTSGGDTQYF | TGTGCCAGCAGCTCCAGGACTAGCGGGGGGGATACGCAGTATTTT | . | TRBD2 | TRBJ2-3 | TRBV11-3
CASSPTGAGNQPQHF | TGTGCCAGCAGTCCCACAGGGGCAGGCAATCAGCCCCAGCATTTT | . | TRBD1 | TRBJ1-5 | TRBV5-5
CASSFQSNQPQHF | TGTGCCAGCAGCTTCCAGAGCAATCAGCCCCAGCATTTT | . | . | TRBJ1-5 | TRBV7-8
CASRTGDMNTEAFF | TGCGCCAGCAGGACAGGGGACATGAACACTGAAGCTTTCTTT | . | TRBD1 | TRBJ1-1 | TRBV5-1
CASSLGGGGGNQPQHF | TGCGCCAGCAGCTTGGGAGGGGGCGGTGGCAATCAGCCCCAGCATTTT | . | TRBD1 | TRBJ1-5 | TRBV5-1
CASSLASGRQETQYF | TGTGCCAGCAGCTTGGCCAGCGGGAGGCAAGAGACCCAGTACTTC | . | TRBD2 | TRBJ2-5 | TRBV11-2
CASSTDTNTEAFF | TGTGCCAGCAGCACAGACACAAACACTGAAGCTTTCTTT | once | . | TRBJ1-1 | TRBV7-1